Listed below are T cell receptor beta chains from one sample, sequenced in a study of T cell responses to AZD1222 COVID-19 vaccine. Some clones are missing from TCRdb's copy, which holds only in-frame ones; the method was immunoSEQ multiplex PCR. The sample lists roughly 110,000 clones, more than 75% occurring once. The sequenced sample was peripheral blood, obtained on day 0 of AZD1222 vaccination. The receptors derive from an adult in good health. CDR3s include the opening cysteine and the closing phenylalanine or tryptophan. A D gene is named only where the DNA matches it firmly. Rows may omit the clone size; those that give it use once, few, many or a size class.

D gene	clone size	V gene	J gene	CDR3 DNA	CDR3 protein
NA	NA	TRBV14	TRBJ1-1	TGTGCCAGCAGCCAAGAGGTTTCGAGCACTGAAGCTTTCTTT	CASSQEVSSTEAFF
NA	NA	TRBV5-6	TRBJ1-6	TGTGCCAGCAGCCTGGAAGCCGGCTATAATTCACCCCTCCACTTT	CASSLEAGYNSPLHF
NA	NA	TRBV7-9	TRBJ1-2	TGTGCCAGCAGCCCCTGGACCTTAGACTATGGCTACACCTTC	CASSPWTLDYGYTF
NA	NA	TRBV9	TRBJ2-7	TGTGCCAGCAGTGAAGGAGCCCCGTTTTTGGAGCAGTACTTC	CASSEGAPFLEQYF
NA	NA	TRBV5-1	TRBJ1-1	TGCGCCAGCGGGTTAGAGAACACTGAAGCTTTCTTT	CASGLENTEAFF
NA	NA	TRBV6-5	TRBJ2-7	TGTGCCAGCAGTAAGGGACGGTCCTACGAGCAGTACTTC	CASSKGRSYEQYF
TRBD1	NA	TRBV18	TRBJ2-1	TGTGCCAGCTCCATCGGGACAGGTTCCTACAATGAGCAGTTCTTC	CASSIGTGSYNEQFF
NA	NA	TRBV4-3	TRBJ2-1	TGCGCCAGCAGCCAGCCTCTCCGGGACCCGTACAATGAGCAGTTCTTC	CASSQPLRDPYNEQFF
NA	once	TRBV6-1	TRBJ1-5	TGTGCCAGCAGTGAGGTCAGGAAACAGCCCCAGCATTTT	CASSEVRKQPQHF
TRBD2	NA	TRBV7-8	TRBJ2-1	TGTGCCAGCAGCTTTATTAGCGGGGTTATTTACAATGAGCAGTTCTTC	CASSFISGVIYNEQFF
NA	NA	TRBV6-2/TRBV6-3	TRBJ1-3	TGTGCCAGCAGCCCGAAGTTCTCTGGAAACACCATATATTTT	CASSPKFSGNTIYF
NA	NA	TRBV25-1	TRBJ2-1	TGTGCCAGCAGTGATTTTAATGAGCAGTTCTTC	CASSDFNEQFF
NA	NA	TRBV5-3	TRBJ1-6	TGTGCCAGAAGTTCCCGTCAGGGGAGCTCCTATAATTCACCCCTCCACTTT	CARSSRQGSSYNSPLHF
NA	NA	TRBV20-1	TRBJ1-4	TGCAGTGCAGCCAGTACAGGAAAACTGTTTTTT	CSAASTGKLFF
NA	NA	TRBV6-2/TRBV6-3	TRBJ2-6	TGTGCCAGCAGTTACGGTCTCCCTGGGGCCAACGTCCTGACTTTC	CASSYGLPGANVLTF
TRBD1	NA	TRBV7-8	TRBJ1-5	TGTGCCAGCAGCTCCACAGGACAGGGAACGGGCAATCAGCCCCAGCATTTT	CASSSTGQGTGNQPQHF
NA	NA	TRBV7-6	TRBJ2-7	TGTGCCAGCAGCTTAGCTCCGTCCAACGAGCAGTACTTC	CASSLAPSNEQYF
NA	NA	TRBV4-3	TRBJ1-2	TGCGCCAGCAGCCAAAGTCCCCCCGTTGGCTACACCTTC	CASSQSPPVGYTF
NA	NA	TRBV2	TRBJ1-3	TGTGCCAGCAGCTACGACTCCAGCTCTGGAAACACCATATATTTT	CASSYDSSSGNTIYF
TRBD1	NA	TRBV7-6	TRBJ1-1	TGTGCCAGCAGCCAGACGACAGGGGTGGGAACTGAAGCTTTCTTT	CASSQTTGVGTEAFF
TRBD1	NA	TRBV4-3	TRBJ1-1	TGCGCCAGCAGCCAAGGGGACAGAAAGACCACTGAAGCTTTCTTT	CASSQGDRKTTEAFF
NA	NA	TRBV29-1	TRBJ1-1	TGCAGCGTTGTAGGGACACCTCTGAACACTGAAGCTTTCTTT	CSVVGTPLNTEAFF
NA	NA	TRBV7-2	TRBJ1-5	TGTGCCAGCAGCTTTACAGGGACTAGCAATCAGCCCCAGCATTTT	CASSFTGTSNQPQHF
NA	NA	TRBV12-3/TRBV12-4	TRBJ2-7	TGTGCCAGCAGTCGGGACACTACCTACGAGCAGTACTTC	CASSRDTTYEQYF
NA	NA	TRBV25-1	TRBJ2-6	TGTGCCAGCAGTGAATATGGCAGGAACTCAGCTGGGGCCAACGTCCTGACTTTC	CASSEYGRNSAGANVLTF
NA	NA	TRBV19	TRBJ1-2	TGTGCCAGTAGTATAGACCCCGAACAGGGTAGCTATGGCTACACCTTC	CASSIDPEQGSYGYTF
NA	NA	TRBV10-2	TRBJ2-3	TGCGCCAGCAGTGAGTCGCCTCTTCCCACAGATACGCAGTATTTT	CASSESPLPTDTQYF
TRBD1	NA	TRBV11-1	TRBJ1-2	TGTGCCAGCAGCTTAGGACAGGGAGATGGCTACACCTTC	CASSLGQGDGYTF
NA	NA	TRBV19	TRBJ2-7	TGTGCCAGTAGTATCCAGCCGAAACGCAAAATATCCTACGAGCAGTACTTC	CASSIQPKRKISYEQYF
TRBD2	NA	TRBV6-6	TRBJ2-1	TGTGCCAGCAGTCAAGTAGCGGGGGGGTACAATGAGCAGTTCTTC	CASSQVAGGYNEQFF
TRBD1	NA	TRBV27	TRBJ2-7	TGTGCCAGCAGTCAGGGGGTCCCCTCCTACGAGCAGTACTTC	CASSQGVPSYEQYF
NA	NA	TRBV6-2/TRBV6-3	TRBJ1-3	TGTGCCAGCAGTTACACGGGAAACACCATATATTTT	CASSYTGNTIYF
TRBD1	NA	TRBV4-1	TRBJ2-7	TGCGCCAGCAGCACCCTACAGGGGATCTCCTACGAGCAGTACTTC	CASSTLQGISYEQYF
NA	NA	TRBV6-5	TRBJ1-1	TGTGCCAGCAGTAGGGGAGGGGTGAGTGAGGCTTTCTTT	CASSRGGVSEAFF
NA	once	TRBV5-4	TRBJ1-4	TGTGCCAGCAGCCAGCAATCCGGGGCCAGGCAACTGTTTTTT	CASSQQSGARQLFF
NA	once	TRBV25-1	TRBJ1-6	TGTGCCAGCAGTGAATTATCAGGTAGCTCCTATAATTCACCCCTCCACTTT	CASSELSGSSYNSPLHF
NA	NA	TRBV10-3	TRBJ1-3	TGTGCCATCAGCAGAGGGGTGGCTGGAAACACCATATATTTT	CAISRGVAGNTIYF
TRBD1	NA	TRBV9	TRBJ2-1	TGTGCCAGCAGCGTAGATGCGGACAGGTTCCTCTCCTACAATGAGCAGTTCTTC	CASSVDADRFLSYNEQFF
TRBD1	NA	TRBV5-1	TRBJ2-2	TGCGCCAGCAGCTTGGTCGGGACAGGGGGCTACGGGGAGCTGTTTTTT	CASSLVGTGGYGELFF
TRBD1	NA	TRBV6-5	TRBJ2-7	TGTGCCAGCAGTTCGCGGCCAGGGGGAAACGAGCAGTACTTC	CASSSRPGGNEQYF
TRBD1	NA	TRBV18	TRBJ2-3	TGTGCCAGCTCACCGGGACAGGGAGATGGAGATACGCAGTATTTT	CASSPGQGDGDTQYF
NA	once	TRBV28	TRBJ1-6	TGTGCCAGCAGCCCCGGGGCACCCCTCCACTTT	CASSPGAPLHF
NA	NA	TRBV19	TRBJ1-2	TGTGCCAGTAGTATAGTCGCCAGTATGAATAACTATGGCTACACCTTC	CASSIVASMNNYGYTF
NA	NA	TRBV3-1/TRBV3-2	TRBJ2-1	TGTGCCAGCAGCCAATCTTACGGGGGTAGAAGCCGCAACAATGAGCAGTTCTTC	CASSQSYGGRSRNNEQFF
NA	NA	TRBV3-1/TRBV3-2	TRBJ2-3	TGTGCCAGCAGCCAAGATGCCCGGGCTCCCGATACGCAGTATTTT	CASSQDARAPDTQYF
NA	NA	TRBV9	TRBJ1-3	TGTGCCAGCAGCGGGCACTTCTCTGGAAACACCATATATTTT	CASSGHFSGNTIYF
NA	NA	TRBV4-2	TRBJ1-5	TGTGCCAGCAGCCAAAGTAGGGGATTGGGGTATAGCAATCAGCCCCAGCATTTT	CASSQSRGLGYSNQPQHF
NA	NA	TRBV12-3/TRBV12-4	TRBJ2-7	TGTGCCAGCAGCCTAGGGCGCTACGAGCAGTACTTC	CASSLGRYEQYF